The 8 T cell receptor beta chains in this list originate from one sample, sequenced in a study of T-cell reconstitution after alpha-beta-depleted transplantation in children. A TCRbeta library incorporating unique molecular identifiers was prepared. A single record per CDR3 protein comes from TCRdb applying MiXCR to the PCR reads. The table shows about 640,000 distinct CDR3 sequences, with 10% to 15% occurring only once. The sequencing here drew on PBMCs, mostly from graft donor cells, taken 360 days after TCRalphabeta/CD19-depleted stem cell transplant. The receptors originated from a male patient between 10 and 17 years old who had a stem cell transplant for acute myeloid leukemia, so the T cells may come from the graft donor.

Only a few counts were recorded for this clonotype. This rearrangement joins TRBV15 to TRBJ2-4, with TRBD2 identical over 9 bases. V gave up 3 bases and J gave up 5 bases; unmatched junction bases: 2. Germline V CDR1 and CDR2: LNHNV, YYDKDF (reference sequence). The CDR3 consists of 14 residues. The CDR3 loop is CATSSRLAENIQYF. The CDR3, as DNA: TGTGCCACCAGCAGCCGACTAGCGGAAAACATTCAGTACTTC. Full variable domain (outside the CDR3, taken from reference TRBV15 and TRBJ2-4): DAMVIQNPRYQVTQFGKPVTLSCSQTLNHNVMYWYQQKSSQAPKLLFHYYDKDFNNEADTPDNFQSRRPNTSFCFLDIRSPGLGDTAMYLCATSSRLAENIQYFGAGTRLSVL.

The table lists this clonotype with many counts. DNA for the CDR3: TGTGCCAGCAGCTCCGGGACAGCTACCTACGAGCAGTACTTC. The encoded protein is CASSSGTATYEQYF. The J gene is TRBJ2-7, the V gene TRBV27, with 7 bases that match TRBD1. The V and J ends lost 6 bases and 2 bases, in that order; junction bases with no gene match: 7. This CDR3 has 14 residues. Germline CDR1 and CDR2: MNHEY and SMNVEV (reference sequence).

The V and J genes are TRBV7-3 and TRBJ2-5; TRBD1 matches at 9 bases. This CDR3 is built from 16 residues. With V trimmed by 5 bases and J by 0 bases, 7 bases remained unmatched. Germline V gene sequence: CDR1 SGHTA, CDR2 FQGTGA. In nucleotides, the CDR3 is TGTGCCAGCAGCCCACGGACAGGGGCTAACCAAGAGACCCAGTACTTC. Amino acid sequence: CASSPRTGANQETQYF.

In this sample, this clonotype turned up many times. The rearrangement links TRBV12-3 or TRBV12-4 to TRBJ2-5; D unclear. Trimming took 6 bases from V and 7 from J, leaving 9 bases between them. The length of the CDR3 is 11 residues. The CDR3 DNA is TGTGCCAGCAGGGAGTTGGGGACCCAGTACTTC. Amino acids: CASRELGTQYF.

As DNA, the CDR3 is TGTGCCAGCAGCCACGCCCGGCCGGGACCTACCTACGAGCAGTACTTC. Encoded protein: CASSHARPGPTYEQYF. V gene TRBV3-1 combines with J gene TRBJ2-7; D is possibly TRBD1 or TRBD2 (5 bases each). V was cut by 3 bases and J by 2 bases, with 17 bases left in between. Germline assignment: CDR1 LGHDT and CDR2 YNNKEL (reference sequence). The CDR3 contains 16 residues.

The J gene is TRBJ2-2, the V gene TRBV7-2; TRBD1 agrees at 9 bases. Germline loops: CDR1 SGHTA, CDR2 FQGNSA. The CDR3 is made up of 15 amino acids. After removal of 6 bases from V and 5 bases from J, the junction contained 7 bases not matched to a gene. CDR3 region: CASSWDRAITGELFF. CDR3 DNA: TGTGCCAGCAGTTGGGACAGGGCGATTACCGGGGAGCTGTTTTTT.

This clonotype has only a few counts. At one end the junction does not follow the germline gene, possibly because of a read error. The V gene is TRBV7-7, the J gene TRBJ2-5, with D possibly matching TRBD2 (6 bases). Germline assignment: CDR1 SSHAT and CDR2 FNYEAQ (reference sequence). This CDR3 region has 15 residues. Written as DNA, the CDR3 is TGTGCTAGCAGCTTAGGACGGGACTTTCAAGAGACCCAGTACTTC. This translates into CASSLGRDFQETQYF.

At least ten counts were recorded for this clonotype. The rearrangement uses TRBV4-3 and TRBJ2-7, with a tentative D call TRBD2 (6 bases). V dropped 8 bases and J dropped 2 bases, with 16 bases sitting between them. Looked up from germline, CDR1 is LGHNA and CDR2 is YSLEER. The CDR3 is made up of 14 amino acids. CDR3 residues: CASSSARGTYEQYF. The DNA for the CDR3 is TGCGCCAGCTCCTCGGCGCGGGGAACCTACGAGCAGTACTTC.